Described below is a single T cell receptor beta chain sequence and its context. The data stem from a study of T cell changes during pregnancy in multiple sclerosis. Germline CDR1 reads MNHEY; CDR2 reads SVGAGI. Trimming at V came to 5 bases and at J to 6 bases, leaving 9 bases not matched to a gene. The CDR3 has 14 amino acids. Some clones are missing from TCRdb's copy, which holds only in-frame ones; the method was immunoSEQ multiplex PCR. This table holds fewer than 85,000 clones, 89% found once. The sequenced sample was peripheral blood, obtained before pregnancy. This rearrangement joins TRBV6-5 to TRBJ1-1; 7 positions match TRBD1. The source is a female donor with multiple sclerosis, enrolled in a pregnancy study. CDR3 bases: TGTGCCAGCAGTAGACGAAGAGGGGGCGCTGAAGCTTTCTTT. Its protein is CASSRRRGGAEAFF.